These 7 T cell receptor beta chains originate from one sample sequenced in a study of blood T cell repertoires in COVID-19. Generated by immunoSEQ multiplex PCR, the TCRdb table keeps only in-frame clones and is missing some. Among around 280,000 clones listed, about nine tenths were seen once. The sequenced material came from peripheral blood. Receptors were obtained from a woman in her forties or fifties who had recovered from COVID-19.

The J gene is TRBJ1-1, the V gene TRBV9; TRBD1 might be the D (5 bases). From germline, CDR1 is SGDLS and CDR2 YYNGEE. This CDR3 is built from 15 residues. Trimming removed 4 bases from V and 7 bases from J, with 20 bases in between. The CDR3: CASSSAAGLGNEAFF. For the CDR3, the DNA is TGTGCCAGCAGCTCCGCAGCGGGGCTTGGCAATGAAGCTTTCTTT.

This chain joins TRBV7-2 and TRBJ2-2; TRBD2 aligns across 8 bases. The CDR3 covers 18 residues. Germline CDR1 and CDR2: SGHTA and FQGNSA. V lost 3 bases to trimming and J lost 3 bases; unmatched junction nucleotides: 12. CDR3 in amino acids: CASSLGPRGGPHTGELFF. In DNA, the CDR3 is TGTGCCAGCAGCTTGGGCCCCCGCGGGGGGCCTCACACCGGGGAGCTGTTTTTT.

The chain has TRBV2 and TRBJ1-1; D unresolved. Per germline, CDR1 SNHLY and CDR2 FYNNEI. Between the trimmed V and J ends, which lost 6 bases and 0 bases, there was a span of 20 bases. This CDR3 has 17 residues. CDR3 in amino acids: CASRGFSDSGMNTEAFF. CDR3 nucleotides: TGTGCCAGCAGGGGGTTCTCGGACTCCGGCATGAACACTGAAGCTTTCTTT.

The gene calls are TRBV9 and TRBJ2-3, with 7 bases matching TRBD2. Germline CDR1 and CDR2: SGDLS and YYNGEE. The CDR3 covers 14 residues. V was clipped by 3 bases and J by 4 bases; unmatched bases: 5. CDR3 sequence reads: CASSAGGLPDTQYF. DNA of the CDR3: TGTGCCAGCAGCGCCGGGGGGTTGCCAGATACGCAGTATTTT. Looking up the rest from reference TRBV9 and TRBJ2-3 gives the full variable domain: DSGVTQTPKHLITATGQRVTLRCSPRSGDLSVYWYQQSLDQGLQFLIQYYNGEERAKGNILERFSAQQFPDLHSELNLSSLELGDSALYFCASSAGGLPDTQYFGPGTRLTVL.

V and J are TRBV27 and TRBJ2-1, with D maybe TRBD1 (9 bases). CDR3 size: 20 residues. Trimming left V 6 bases short and J 9 bases short, with 36 bases between. Germline V lookup: CDR1 MNHEY, CDR2 SMNVEV (reference sequence). The CDR3 protein is CASRPRGTGWLSGSWVEQFF. The DNA for the CDR3 is TGTGCCAGCAGACCCCGTGGGACAGGGTGGTTAAGCGGGAGCTGGGTTGAGCAGTTCTTC.

This chain joins TRBV15 and TRBJ2-3; the match to TRBD2 covers 8 bases. V lost 0 bases and J lost 0; bases outside the gene matches: 11. Germline values: CDR1 LNHNV, CDR2 YYDKDF (reference sequence). The CDR3 extends over 19 amino acids. The CDR3 DNA is TGTGCCACCAGCAGAGATTACCCCATTAGCGGGATAAGCACAGATACGCAGTATTTT. Encoded protein: CATSRDYPISGISTDTQYF.

CDR3 sequence: CASSPWDSLTDTQYF. Written as DNA, the CDR3 is TGCGCCAGCAGCCCGTGGGACAGCCTCACAGATACGCAGTATTTT. The gene calls are TRBV5-1 and TRBJ2-3, with 7 nucleotides matching TRBD1. The junction had 7 bases not matched to a gene; V was cut back by 4 bases and J by 2 bases. The germline gives CDR1 SGHRS, CDR2 YFSETQ. This CDR3 is 15 amino acids long.